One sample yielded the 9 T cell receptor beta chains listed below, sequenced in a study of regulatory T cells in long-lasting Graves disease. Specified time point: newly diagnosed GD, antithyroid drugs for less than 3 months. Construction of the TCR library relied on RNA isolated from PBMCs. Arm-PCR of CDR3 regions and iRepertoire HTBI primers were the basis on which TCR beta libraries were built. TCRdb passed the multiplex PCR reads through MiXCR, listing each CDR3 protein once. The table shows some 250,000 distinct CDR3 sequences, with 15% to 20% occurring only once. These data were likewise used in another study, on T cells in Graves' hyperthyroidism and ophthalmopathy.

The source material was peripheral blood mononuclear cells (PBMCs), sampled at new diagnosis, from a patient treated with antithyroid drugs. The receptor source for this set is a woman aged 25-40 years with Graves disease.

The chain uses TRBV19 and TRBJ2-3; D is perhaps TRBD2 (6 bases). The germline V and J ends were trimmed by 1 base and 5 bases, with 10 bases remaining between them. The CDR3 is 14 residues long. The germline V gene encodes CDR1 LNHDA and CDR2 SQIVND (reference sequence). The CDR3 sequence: CASSIAGEEDTQYF. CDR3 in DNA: TGTGCCAGTAGTATAGCGGGGGAAGAAGATACGCAGTATTTT.

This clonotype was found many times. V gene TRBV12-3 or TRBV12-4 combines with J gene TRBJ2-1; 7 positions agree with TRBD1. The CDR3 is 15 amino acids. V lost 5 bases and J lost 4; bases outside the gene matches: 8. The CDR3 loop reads CASSPDRAGYNEQFF. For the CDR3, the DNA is TGTGCCAGCAGTCCCGACAGGGCAGGTTACAATGAGCAGTTCTTC.

CDR3 residues: CATSDPQQNGYTF. The CDR3 coding sequence is TGTGCCACCAGTGATCCCCAGCAAAACGGCTACACCTTC. The rearrangement joins TRBV24-1 to TRBJ1-2; D uncertain. The germline V and J ends were trimmed by 3 bases and 8 bases, with 12 bases remaining between them. Looked up from germline, CDR1 is KGHDR and CDR2 is SFDVKD. This CDR3 region has 13 residues.

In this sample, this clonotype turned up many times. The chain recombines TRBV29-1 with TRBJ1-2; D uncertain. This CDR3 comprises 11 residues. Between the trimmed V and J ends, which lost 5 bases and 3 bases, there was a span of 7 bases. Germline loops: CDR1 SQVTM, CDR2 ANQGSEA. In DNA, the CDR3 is TGCAGCGTTCAGCGGGACTATGGCTACACCTTC. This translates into CSVQRDYGYTF.

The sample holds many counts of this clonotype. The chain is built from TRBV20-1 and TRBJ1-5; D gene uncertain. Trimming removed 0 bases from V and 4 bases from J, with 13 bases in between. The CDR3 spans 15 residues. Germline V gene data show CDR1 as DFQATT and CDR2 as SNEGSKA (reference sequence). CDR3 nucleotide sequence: TGCAGTGCTAGAGAAATAGGGAGGAGGAATCAGCCCCAGCATTTT. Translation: CSAREIGRRNQPQHF.

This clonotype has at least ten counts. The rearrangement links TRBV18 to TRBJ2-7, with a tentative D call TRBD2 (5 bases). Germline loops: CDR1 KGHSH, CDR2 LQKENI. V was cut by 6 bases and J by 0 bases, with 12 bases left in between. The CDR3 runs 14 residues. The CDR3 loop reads CASSTAGSSYEQYF. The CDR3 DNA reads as TGTGCCAGCTCCACAGCTGGGAGCTCCTACGAGCAGTACTTC.

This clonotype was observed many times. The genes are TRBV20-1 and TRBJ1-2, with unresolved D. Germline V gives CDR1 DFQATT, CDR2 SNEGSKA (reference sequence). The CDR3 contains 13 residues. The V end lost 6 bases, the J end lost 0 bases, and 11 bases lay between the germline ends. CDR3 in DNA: TGCAGTGCCCCACACGGAGCTAACTATGGCTACACCTTC. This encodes CSAPHGANYGYTF.

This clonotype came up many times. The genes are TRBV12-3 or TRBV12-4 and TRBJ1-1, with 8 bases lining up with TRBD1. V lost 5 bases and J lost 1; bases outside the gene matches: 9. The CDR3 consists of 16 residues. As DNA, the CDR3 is TGTGCCAGCAGTCCAGGACAGGGATGGAAGAACACTGAAGCTTTCTTT. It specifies CASSPGQGWKNTEAFF.

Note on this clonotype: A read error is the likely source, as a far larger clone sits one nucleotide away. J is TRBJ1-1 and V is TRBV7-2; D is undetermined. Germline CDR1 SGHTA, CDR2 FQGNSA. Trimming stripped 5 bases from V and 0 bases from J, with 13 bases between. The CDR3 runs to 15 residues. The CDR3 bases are TGTGCCAGCAGCGTGAAAGCGGACTTGAACACTGAAGCTTTCTTT. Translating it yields CASSVKADLNTEAFF.